The source of this TCR beta chain is a study of blood T cell repertoires in COVID-19. Study-level background: Both acute and convalescent COVID-19 samples were obtained from the United States, Italy and Spain.

Participant-given clinical history determined each cohort assignment. Two consecutive negative NP/OP PCR tests, clearance, or resolved symptoms defined Cohort 3 recovery. CDR3 length: 15 residues. Unmatched junction bases numbered 9, after V lost 7 bases and J lost 7 bases. Germline lookup yields CDR1 SGHRS and CDR2 YFSETQ. As processed by the authors: From reference gene primer amplification, estimates of nucleated cell counts were derived. Assay: immunoSEQ multiplex PCR; the TCRdb copy retains only in-frame clones and omits some. V and J calls plus clone size are reproduced from that table; the DNA served to infer D and trimming. The sample has a few hundred thousand clones, around 87% seen once; the top ten hold 0.95% to 1.2%.

This chain connects TRBV5-1 to TRBJ2-1; the match to TRBD2 covers 12 bases. Material: PBMCs or T cells enriched from blood (not recorded which). This receptor was identified in a man aged 30 to 39 who had recovered from COVID-19. The CDR3 DNA reads as TGCGCCAGCGGGGGGCTAGCGGGAGGGCCGAATGAGCAGTTCTTC. It translates to CASGGLAGGPNEQFF.